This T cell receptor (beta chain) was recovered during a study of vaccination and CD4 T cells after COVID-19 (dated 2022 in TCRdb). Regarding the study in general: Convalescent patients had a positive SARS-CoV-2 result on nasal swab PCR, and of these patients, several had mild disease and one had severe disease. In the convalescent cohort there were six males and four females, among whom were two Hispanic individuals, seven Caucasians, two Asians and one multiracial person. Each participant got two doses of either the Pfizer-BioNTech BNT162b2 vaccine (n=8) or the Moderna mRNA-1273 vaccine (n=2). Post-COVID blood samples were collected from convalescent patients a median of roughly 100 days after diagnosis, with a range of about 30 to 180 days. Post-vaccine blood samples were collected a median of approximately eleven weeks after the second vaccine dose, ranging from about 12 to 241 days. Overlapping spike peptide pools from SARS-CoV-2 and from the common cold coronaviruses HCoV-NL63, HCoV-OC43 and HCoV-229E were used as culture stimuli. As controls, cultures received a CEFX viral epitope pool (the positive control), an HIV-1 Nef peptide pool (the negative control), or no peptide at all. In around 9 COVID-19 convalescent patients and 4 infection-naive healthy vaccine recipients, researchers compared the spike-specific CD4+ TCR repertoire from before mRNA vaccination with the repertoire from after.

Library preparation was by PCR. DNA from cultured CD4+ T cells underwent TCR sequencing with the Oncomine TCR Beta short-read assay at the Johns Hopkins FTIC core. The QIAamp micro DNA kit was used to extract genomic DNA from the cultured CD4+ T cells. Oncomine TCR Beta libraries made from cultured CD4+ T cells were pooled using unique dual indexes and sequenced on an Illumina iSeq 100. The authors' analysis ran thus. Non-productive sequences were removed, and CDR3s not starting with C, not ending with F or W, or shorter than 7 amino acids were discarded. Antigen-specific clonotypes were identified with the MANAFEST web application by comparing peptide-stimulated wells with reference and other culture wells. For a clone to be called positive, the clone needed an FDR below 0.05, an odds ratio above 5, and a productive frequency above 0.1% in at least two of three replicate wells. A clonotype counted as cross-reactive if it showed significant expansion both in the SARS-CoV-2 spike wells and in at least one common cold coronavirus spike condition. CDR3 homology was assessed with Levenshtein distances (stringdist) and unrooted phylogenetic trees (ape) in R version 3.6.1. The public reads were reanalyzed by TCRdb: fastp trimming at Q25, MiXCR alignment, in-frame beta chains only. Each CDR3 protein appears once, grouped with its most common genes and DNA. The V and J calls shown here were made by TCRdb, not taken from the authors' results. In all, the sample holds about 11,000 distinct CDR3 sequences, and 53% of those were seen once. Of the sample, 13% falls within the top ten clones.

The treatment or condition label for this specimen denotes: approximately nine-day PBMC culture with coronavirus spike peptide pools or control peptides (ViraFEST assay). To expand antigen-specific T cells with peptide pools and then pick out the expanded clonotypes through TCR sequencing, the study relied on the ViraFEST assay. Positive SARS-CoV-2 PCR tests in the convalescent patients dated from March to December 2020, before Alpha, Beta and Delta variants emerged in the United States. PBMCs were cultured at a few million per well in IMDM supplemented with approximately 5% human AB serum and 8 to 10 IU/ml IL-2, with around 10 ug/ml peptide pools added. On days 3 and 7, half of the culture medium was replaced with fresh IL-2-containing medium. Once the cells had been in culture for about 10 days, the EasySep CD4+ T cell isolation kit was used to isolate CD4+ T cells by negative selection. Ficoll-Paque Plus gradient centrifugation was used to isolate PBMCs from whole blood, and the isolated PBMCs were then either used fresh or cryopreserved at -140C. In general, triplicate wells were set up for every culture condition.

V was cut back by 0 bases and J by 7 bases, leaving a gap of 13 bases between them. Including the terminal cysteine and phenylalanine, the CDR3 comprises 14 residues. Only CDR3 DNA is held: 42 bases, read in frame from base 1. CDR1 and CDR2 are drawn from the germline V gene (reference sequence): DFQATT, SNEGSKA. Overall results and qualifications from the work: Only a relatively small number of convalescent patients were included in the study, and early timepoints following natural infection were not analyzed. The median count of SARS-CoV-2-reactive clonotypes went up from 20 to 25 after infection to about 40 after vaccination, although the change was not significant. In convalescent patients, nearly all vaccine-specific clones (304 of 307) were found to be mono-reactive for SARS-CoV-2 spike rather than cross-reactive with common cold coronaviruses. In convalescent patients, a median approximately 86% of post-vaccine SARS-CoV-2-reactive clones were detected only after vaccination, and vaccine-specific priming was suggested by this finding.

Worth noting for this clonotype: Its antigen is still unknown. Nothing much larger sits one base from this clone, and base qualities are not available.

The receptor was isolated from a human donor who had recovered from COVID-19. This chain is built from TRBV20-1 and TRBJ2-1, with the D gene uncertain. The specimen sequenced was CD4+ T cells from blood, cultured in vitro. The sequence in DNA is TGCAGTGCTAGAGATTGGCGAGGAAGGAATGAGCAGTTCTTC. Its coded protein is CSARDWRGRNEQFF.